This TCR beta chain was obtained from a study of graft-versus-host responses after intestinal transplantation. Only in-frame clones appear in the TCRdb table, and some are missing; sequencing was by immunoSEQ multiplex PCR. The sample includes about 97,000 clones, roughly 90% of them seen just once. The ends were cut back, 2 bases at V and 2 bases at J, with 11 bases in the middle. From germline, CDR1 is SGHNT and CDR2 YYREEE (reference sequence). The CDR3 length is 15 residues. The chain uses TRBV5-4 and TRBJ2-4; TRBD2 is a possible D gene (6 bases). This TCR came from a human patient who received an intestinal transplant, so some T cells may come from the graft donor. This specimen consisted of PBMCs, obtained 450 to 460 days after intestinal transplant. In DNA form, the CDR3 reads TGTGCCAGCAGCTTCCAGGGAGGAACCAAAAACATTCAGTACTTC. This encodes CASSFQGGTKNIQYF.